This is a list of T cell receptor beta chains from one sample in a study of OX40 agonist ivuxolimab in advanced cancers. Sequenced by immunoSEQ multiplex PCR; TCRdb stores in-frame clones only, minus some. The sample records some 90,000 clones, roughly 91% being singletons. This material consisted of CD4+ or CD8+ T cells sorted from blood, taken in a trial of the OX40 agonist ivuxolimab. The receptors were sampled from an adult with an advanced solid tumor such as melanoma, head and neck, liver or kidney cancer. CDR3s leave out the opening cysteine and the closing phenylalanine or tryptophan. The D gene is left open where the match is weak. Clone size is not always given. Where it is, it says once, few, many or a class for expanded clones.

clone_size j_call cdr3_length v_call d_call cdr3_aa
. TRBJ2-7 9 TRBV20-1 . SASRNYEQY
. TRBJ2-5 13 TRBV7-3 . ASSLGGMTRETQY
. TRBJ2-2 12 TRBV29-1 TRBD2 SVEGSGSPGELF
. TRBJ1-4 13 TRBV19 . ASSSSFATNEKLF
. TRBJ2-2 14 TRBV5-4 TRBD2 ASSLDPSGSGGELF
. TRBJ2-1 9 TRBV20-1 . SAIMEGEQF
. TRBJ1-5 14 TRBV15 . ATSRDSGQGNQPQH
. TRBJ2-3 15 TRBV7-2 TRBD2 ASTSHGLASEADTQY
. TRBJ1-1 12 TRBV28 . ASRSGSINTEAF
. TRBJ2-4 12 TRBV19 . ASTVQGGQNIQY
. TRBJ2-7 9 TRBV20-1 . SATVQYEQY
. TRBJ2-3 12 TRBV5-4 . ASSLTGFADTQY
. TRBJ2-5 12 TRBV4-2 . ASSLREPTETQY
. TRBJ2-2 12 TRBV7-8 . ASSLGGGYGELF
. TRBJ2-3 12 TRBV4-2 . ASSRGDGTDTQY
. TRBJ2-1 13 TRBV7-9 . ASSLEGSSYNEQF
. TRBJ2-5 13 TRBV6-5 . ASSYTTTQGETQY
. TRBJ2-7 9 TRBV29-1 TRBD1 SAVTGAEQY
. TRBJ2-7 11 TRBV28 . ASTSSSSYEQY
. TRBJ2-4 11 TRBV19 . ASSSGAKNIQY
. TRBJ2-7 13 TRBV9 . ASSVADGRGYEQY
. TRBJ2-1 12 TRBV18 . ASSPGRDGNEQF
. TRBJ2-5 12 TRBV28 TRBD1 ASSPRQGAETQY
. TRBJ2-1 11 TRBV7-8 . ASSLALGNEQF
once TRBJ1-2 12 TRBV7-9 . ASSLYGGPYGYT
. TRBJ1-1 14 TRBV9 TRBD1 ASSVGQGGRMSEAF
. TRBJ2-3 12 TRBV6-5 TRBD2 ASSSTSGTDTQY
. TRBJ2-3 15 TRBV4-2 TRBD2 ASSQEGSGRAPDTQY
. TRBJ2-7 13 TRBV27 . ASSLGAQGSGEQY
. TRBJ2-7 12 TRBV6-1 . ASSVGGSSYEQY
. TRBJ2-5 13 TRBV5-1 TRBD2 ASSLNPGGQETQY
. TRBJ2-2 11 TRBV5-1 . ASSETDTGELF
. TRBJ2-2 18 TRBV21-1 . ASSKVCPSCHLFNTGELF